This T cell receptor beta chain emerged from a study of blood T cells in healthy people across ages. As to this clonotype: Its target is not known.

Study-level findings and limits: Long-lived donors carried more naive CD4+ cells and greater diversity than aged donors. In these data, TCR beta diversity tracked strongly with naive T cell percentage.

Through a sample-barcoded 5' primer and a J-beta primer mix, a second PCR was run for roughly 6 to 11 cycles. TCRdb itself ran the 5' RACE reads through MiXCR, one entry per CDR3 protein. The sample carries about 780,000 distinct CDR3 sequences, roughly 26% recorded once. These same data were also listed under a study on T cells of mothers and their children. That work contributes: Barcodes and 2-4 random nucleotides were added by M1S in the second PCR. There was no detection of any persistent microchimeric T cell clones.

The sequence was obtained from a boy aged 5 to 17 in good health. What was sequenced was blood.

The CDR3 loop reads CASSSVEGKQETQYF. The CDR3 DNA sequence: TGTGCCAGCAGCTCCGTAGAGGGGAAGCAGGAGACCCAGTACTTC. The gene calls are TRBV5-4 and TRBJ2-1; D tentatively fits TRBD1 or TRBD2 (5 bases each). Gene TRBJ2-5 matches the end of the DNA better, so the J call may be wrong. CDR3 length: 15 amino acids. Germline CDR1 is SGHNT and CDR2 is YYREEE (reference sequence).